This T cell receptor (beta chain) was sequenced in a study of cytotoxic CD8 clonotypes in ibrutinib-treated CLL. Across the study: The group held 10 to 11 relapsed/refractory and about 15 treatment-naive patients, with roughly 17 IGHV unmutated.

Profiling relied on immunoSEQ multiplex PCR, and the TCRdb table lists in-frame clones only, not all of them. The sample holds around 140,000 clones, around 80% seen once. Comment on this clone: Its antigen remains unidentified.

V lost 6 bases, J lost 4 bases, and 18 bases lay in between. This CDR3 contains 15 residues. Per germline, CDR1 MNHNY and CDR2 SVGAGI (reference sequence). Study-wide points: Clonality was elevated at ibrutinib response and had returned toward baseline at progression. Clonality (at baseline) was higher than in age-matched healthy donors and tracked circulating CD8+ T-cell counts.

The chain uses TRBV6-6 and TRBJ1-2; possibly TRBD1 for D (5 bases). This sequence was found in a human donor with chronic lymphocytic leukemia. The source material was PBMCs, sampled after 36 months of ibrutinib treatment. CDR3 bases: TGTGCCAGCAGGCCTTCGAAGGACACCCTCTATGGCTACACCTTC. This encodes CASRPSKDTLYGYTF.